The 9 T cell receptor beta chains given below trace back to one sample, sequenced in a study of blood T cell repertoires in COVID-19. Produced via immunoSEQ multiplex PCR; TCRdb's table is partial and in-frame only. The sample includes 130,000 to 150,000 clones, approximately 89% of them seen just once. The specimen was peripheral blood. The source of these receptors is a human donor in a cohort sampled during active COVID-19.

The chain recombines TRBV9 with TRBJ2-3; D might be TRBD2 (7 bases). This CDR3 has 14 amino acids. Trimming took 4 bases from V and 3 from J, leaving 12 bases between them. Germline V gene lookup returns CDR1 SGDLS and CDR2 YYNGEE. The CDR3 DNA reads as TGTGCCAGCAGCCCGGAGGGGGGGACAGATACGCAGTATTTT. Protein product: CASSPEGGTDTQYF.

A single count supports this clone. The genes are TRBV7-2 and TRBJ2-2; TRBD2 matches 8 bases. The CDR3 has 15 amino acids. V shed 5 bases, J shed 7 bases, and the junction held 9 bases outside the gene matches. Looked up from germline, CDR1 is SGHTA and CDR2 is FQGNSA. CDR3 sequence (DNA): TGTGCCAGCAGCACAGTAGGACTAGCTAGCGGGGAGCTGTTTTTT. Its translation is CASSTVGLASGELFF.

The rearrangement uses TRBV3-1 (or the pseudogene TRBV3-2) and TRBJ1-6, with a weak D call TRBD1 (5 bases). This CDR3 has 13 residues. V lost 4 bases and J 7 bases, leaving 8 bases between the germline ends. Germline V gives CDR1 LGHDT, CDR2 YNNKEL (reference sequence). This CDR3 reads CASSPRQNSPLHF. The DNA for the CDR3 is TGTGCCAGCAGCCCGCGACAGAATTCACCCCTCCACTTT.

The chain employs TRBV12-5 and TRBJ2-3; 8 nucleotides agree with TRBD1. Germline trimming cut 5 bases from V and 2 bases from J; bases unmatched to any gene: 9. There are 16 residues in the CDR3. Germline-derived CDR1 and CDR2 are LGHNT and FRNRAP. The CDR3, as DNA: TGTGCTAGTGGTGCGGGATCAGGGGGCCCCACAGATACGCAGTATTTT. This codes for CASGAGSGGPTDTQYF. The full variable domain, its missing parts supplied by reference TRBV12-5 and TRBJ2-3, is DARVTQTPRHKVTEMGQEVTMRCQPILGHNTVFWYRQTMMQGLELLAYFRNRAPLDDSGMPKDRFSAEMPDATLATLKIQPSEPRDSAVYFCASGAGSGGPTDTQYFGPGTRLTVL.

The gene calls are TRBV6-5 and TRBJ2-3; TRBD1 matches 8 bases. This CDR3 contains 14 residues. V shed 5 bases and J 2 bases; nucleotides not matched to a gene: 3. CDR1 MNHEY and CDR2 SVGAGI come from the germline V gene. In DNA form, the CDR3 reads TGTGCCAGCAGTCGCCAGGGGGCCACAGATACGCAGTATTTT. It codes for CASSRQGATDTQYF.

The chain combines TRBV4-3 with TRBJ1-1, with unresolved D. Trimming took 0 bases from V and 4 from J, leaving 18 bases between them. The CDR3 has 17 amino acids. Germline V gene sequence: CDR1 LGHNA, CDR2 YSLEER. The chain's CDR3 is CASSQDPWVSRGTEAFF. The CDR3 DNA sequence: TGCGCCAGCAGCCAAGATCCCTGGGTCTCCCGGGGCACTGAAGCTTTCTTT.

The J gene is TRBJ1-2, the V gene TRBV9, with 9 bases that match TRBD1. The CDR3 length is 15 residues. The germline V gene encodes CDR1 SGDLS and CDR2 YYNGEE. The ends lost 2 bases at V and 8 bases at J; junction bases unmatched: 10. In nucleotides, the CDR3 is TGTGCCAGCAGCGTCAGACAGGGGGGCTCGAGGGGCTACACCTTC. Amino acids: CASSVRQGGSRGYTF.

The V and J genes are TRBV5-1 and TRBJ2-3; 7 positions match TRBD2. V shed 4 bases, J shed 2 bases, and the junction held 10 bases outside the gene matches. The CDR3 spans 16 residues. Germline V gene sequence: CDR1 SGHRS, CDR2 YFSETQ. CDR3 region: CASSVVSSGLTDTQYF. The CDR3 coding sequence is TGCGCCAGCAGCGTGGTCTCTAGCGGACTCACAGATACGCAGTATTTT.

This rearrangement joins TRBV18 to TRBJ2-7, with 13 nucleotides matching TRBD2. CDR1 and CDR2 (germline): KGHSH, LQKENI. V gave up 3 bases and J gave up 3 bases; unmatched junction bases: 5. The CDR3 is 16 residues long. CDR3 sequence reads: CASSPELAGGLYEQYF. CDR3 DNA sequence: TGTGCCAGCTCACCGGAACTAGCGGGGGGGCTCTACGAGCAGTACTTC.